This T cell receptor (beta chain) was observed in a study of T cells in localized non-small cell lung cancer. Notes on the study in general: Uninvolved neighboring lung showed the greatest T cell clonality, exceeding tumor. As only one tumor region underwent sequencing, heterogeneity remains possible.

Assay: immunoSEQ multiplex PCR; the TCRdb copy retains only in-frame clones and omits some. There are 30,000 to 35,000 clones in the sample; approximately 90% occur only once, and over 2% lies in the top ten. As to this clone: The antigen is undetermined.

Trimming cost V 5 bases and J 4 bases, with 11 bases left between them. The germline CDR1 and CDR2 sequences are MDHEN and SYDVKM. The CDR3 covers 13 residues. The TCR originated in an older female donor with stage I lung adenocarcinoma. This chain uses TRBV28 with TRBJ1-2; a weak D match, TRBD1 (5 bases). Sequenced material: peripheral blood, taken before any cancer treatment. This CDR3 is CASSNGGGYGYTF. The DNA of the CDR3 is TGTGCCAGCAGTAACGGTGGGGGCTATGGCTACACCTTC.